These T cell receptor beta chains were read from a single sample in a study of memory CD4+ T cells and cytomegalovirus serostatus. Data came from immunoSEQ multiplex PCR; TCRdb stores just in-frame clones and leaves some out. Of roughly 86,000 clones detected, 75% to 85% appear once; the ten largest clones hold about 3.6%. The source material was memory CD4+ T cells from blood. All receptors derive from an adult in good health and CMV-seropositive. CDR3s include the opening cysteine and the closing phenylalanine or tryptophan. D genes are given only for firm matches. The size of a clone is reported for some rows only, either as once, few or many, or as a class for expanded clones.

V gene	D gene	CDR3 length	J gene	clone size	CDR3 protein	CDR3 DNA
TRBV6-6	TRBD1	14	TRBJ1-5	few	CASSWGQGGQPQHF	TGTGCCAGCAGCTGGGGACAGGGGGGACAGCCCCAGCATTTT
TRBV7-9	NA	14	TRBJ1-5	NA	CASSLYDSNQPQHF	TGTGCCAGCAGCTTATACGATAGCAATCAGCCCCAGCATTTT
TRBV9	TRBD2	16	TRBJ2-3	many	CASSADGTSGRGAQYF	TGTGCCAGCAGCGCAGACGGGACTAGCGGGAGGGGTGCGCAGTATTTT
TRBV18	TRBD1	14	TRBJ1-2	NA	CASSRGQGAPGYTF	TGTGCCAGCTCACGCGGGCAGGGGGCCCCTGGCTACACCTTC
TRBV30	NA	15	TRBJ1-4	NA	CAWSPSPAGYEKLFF	TGTGCCTGGAGTCCCAGTCCGGCAGGGTATGAAAAACTGTTTTTT
TRBV4-1	NA	15	TRBJ2-6	NA	CASSQVPDGANVLTF	TGCGCCAGCAGCCAAGTTCCAGATGGGGCCAACGTCCTGACTTTC
TRBV4-1	NA	15	TRBJ2-4	few	CASSPTPASLGIQYF	TGCGCCAGCAGCCCGACCCCCGCTAGCCTGGGCATTCAGTACTTC
TRBV19	TRBD2	15	TRBJ2-7	few	CASSNKRGSSYEQYF	TGTGCCAGTAGTAATAAGCGGGGTAGCTCCTACGAGCAGTACTTC
TRBV6-1	NA	14	TRBJ2-7	NA	CASSEMDRSYEQYF	TGTGCCAGCAGTGAGATGGACAGATCCTACGAGCAGTACTTC
TRBV6-1	TRBD2	16	TRBJ2-7	NA	CASSVGASGTSYEQYF	TGTGCCAGCAGTGTAGGAGCTAGCGGGACCTCCTACGAGCAGTACTTC
TRBV11-2	NA	15	TRBJ1-4	NA	CASSPDMGRFEKLFF	TGTGCCAGCAGCCCCGACATGGGACGGTTTGAAAAACTGTTTTTT
TRBV11-3	NA	15	TRBJ2-3	NA	CASSLGTGPTDTQYF	TGTGCCAGCAGCTTGGGGACGGGCCCCACAGATACGCAGTATTTT
TRBV5-5	NA	16	TRBJ2-1	NA	CASSLWGPAGYNEQFF	TGTGCCAGCAGCTTGTGGGGGCCGGCGGGGTACAATGAGCAGTTCTTC
TRBV5-6	TRBD1	14	TRBJ2-1	few	CASSLKGAFDEQFF	TGTGCCAGCAGCTTGAAGGGGGCTTTCGATGAGCAGTTCTTC
TRBV18	NA	13	TRBJ2-7	NA	CASSPDQPYEQYF	TGTGCCAGCTCACCGGACCAGCCTTACGAGCAGTACTTC
TRBV18	NA	14	TRBJ2-7	NA	CASSPGAANYEQYF	TGTGCCAGCTCCCCGGGGGCGGCCAACTACGAGCAGTACTTC
TRBV4-1	TRBD2	18	TRBJ2-5	NA	CASSQERYGGSYQETQYF	TGCGCCAGCAGCCAAGAGAGGTACGGGGGGTCGTACCAAGAGACCCAGTACTTC
TRBV6-1	NA	15	TRBJ2-7	NA	CASWAGTNFPPEQYF	TGTGCCAGTTGGGCGGGGACCAATTTTCCCCCCGAGCAGTACTTC
TRBV7-9	TRBD1	16	TRBJ1-5	NA	CASSLVAGGAHQPQHF	TGTGCCAGCAGCTTAGTTGCAGGGGGGGCCCATCAGCCCCAGCATTTT
TRBV27	NA	14	TRBJ2-7	NA	CASSPPTNRDEQYF	TGTGCCAGCAGTCCTCCGACCAACAGGGACGAGCAGTACTTC
TRBV11-2	NA	13	TRBJ2-7	NA	CASSLEVQLGQYF	TGTGCCAGCAGCTTAGAAGTGCAACTGGGGCAGTACTTC
TRBV28	TRBD2	19	TRBJ2-1	NA	CASSFPSSGGGSSYNEQFF	TGTGCCAGCAGTTTCCCTTCTAGCGGGGGAGGGAGCTCCTACAATGAGCAGTTCTTC
TRBV6-6	NA	15	TRBJ2-6	NA	CASSYVVSGANVLTF	TGTGCCAGCAGTTACGTAGTGTCTGGGGCCAACGTCCTGACTTTC
TRBV9	NA	12	TRBJ2-1	NA	CASAQMNNEQFF	TGTGCCAGCGCCCAGATGAACAATGAGCAGTTCTTC
TRBV12-2	NA	18	TRBJ2-2	once	CASRSGLAGEEGTGELFF	TGTGCAAGTCGCTCGGGACTAGCGGGAGAAGAGGGCACCGGGGAGCTGTTTTTT
TRBV27	TRBD1	17	TRBJ2-5	NA	CASSLGGTGGFLETQYF	TGTGCCAGCAGTTTGGGCGGGACAGGGGGCTTTCTAGAGACCCAGTACTTC
TRBV14	NA	14	TRBJ1-3	NA	CASRGWDSGNTIYF	TGTGCCAGCAGGGGCTGGGACTCTGGAAACACCATATATTTT
TRBV9	NA	15	TRBJ1-2	NA	CASSSTPQGSEGYTF	TGTGCCAGCAGCTCAACCCCCCAGGGCTCTGAGGGCTACACCTTC
TRBV28	NA	13	TRBJ2-7	NA	CASSFLPLYVQYF	TGTGCCAGCAGTTTCCTCCCGTTGTATGTGCAGTACTTC
TRBV7-2	TRBD2	15	TRBJ2-3	few	CASSRIAGATDTQYF	TGTGCCAGCAGTAGGATAGCGGGAGCGACAGATACGCAGTATTTT
TRBV5-1	NA	15	TRBJ1-2	NA	CASSSSPLESYGYTF	TGCGCCAGCAGCTCTTCCCCATTAGAAAGCTATGGCTACACCTTC
TRBV29-1	TRBD2	14	TRBJ2-3	NA	CSGKSGGSGDTQYF	TGCAGCGGGAAATCGGGCGGGAGTGGAGATACGCAGTATTTT
TRBV9	NA	16	TRBJ1-2	NA	CASSVGGRRGADGYTF	TGTGCCAGCAGCGTAGGGGGGAGGCGAGGGGCGGACGGCTACACCTTC
TRBV28	TRBD1	16	TRBJ1-5	NA	CASSSGQGRGSQPQHF	TGTGCCAGCAGTTCCGGACAGGGACGGGGCAGTCAGCCCCAGCATTTT
TRBV7-2	NA	14	TRBJ1-1	few	CASSPQGTSTEAFF	TGTGCCAGCAGCCCTCAGGGTACCAGCACTGAAGCTTTCTTT
TRBV28	NA	13	TRBJ1-2	NA	CASSLRVFYGYTF	TGTGCCAGCAGTTTAAGAGTTTTCTATGGCTACACCTTC
TRBV11-2	NA	15	TRBJ2-1	NA	CASSPVSGGDVEQFF	TGTGCCAGCAGCCCCGTTTCCGGAGGGGATGTTGAGCAGTTCTTC
TRBV7-2	NA	15	TRBJ2-7	NA	CASSPNAGRTYEQYF	TGTGCCAGCAGCCCCAACGCAGGACGAACCTACGAGCAGTACTTC
TRBV4-1	TRBD1	16	TRBJ2-5	NA	CASSRYSGTGEETQYF	TGCGCCAGCAGCCGGTACTCCGGGACAGGGGAAGAGACCCAGTACTTC
TRBV5-1	NA	14	TRBJ1-1	NA	CASSSRQSSTEAFF	TGCGCCAGCAGCTCCAGACAGTCCAGCACTGAAGCTTTCTTT
TRBV7-9	NA	18	TRBJ1-1	once	CASSRHQGLTSRNTEAFF	TGTGCCAGCAGCCGGCACCAGGGACTGACCTCAAGGAACACTGAAGCTTTCTTT